This T cell receptor beta chain was found in a study of CD8 T cells in ankylosing spondylitis. Study outcomes and limitations: A motif of under ten highly homologous TCR beta variants was seen as apparently characteristic of ankylosing spondylitis blood. There was reportedly significant enrichment of clones that were disease-linked in matched ankylosing spondylitis synovial fluid.

This CDR3 has 16 residues. Germline V CDR1 and CDR2: SEHNR, FQNEAQ (reference sequence). Worth noting for this clonotype: Its antigen remains unidentified. Its ends do not fully match the called genes, so a read error is possible.

Libraries of TCR beta came from quantitative 5'-RACE with molecular barcodes. Each CDR3 protein gets one entry after TCRdb re-called the 5' RACE reads with MiXCR. The data show around 120,000 distinct CDR3 sequences, 12% to 15% seen once. The sample was blood, either unsorted or a sorted T cell fraction (not recorded which). This sequence was found in a female donor with ankylosing spondylitis or in good health (not recorded which). The chain combines TRBV7-9 with TRBJ1-2, with 12 bases matching TRBD1. CDR3 sequence: CASSLGQGANKGGHTF. For the CDR3, the DNA is TGTGCCAGCAGCTTGGGACAGGGGGCAAATAAAGGTGGCCACACCTTC.